This passage covers 23 T cell receptor beta chains from one sample sequenced in a study of T cell responses to AZD1222 COVID-19 vaccine. This table comes from immunoSEQ multiplex PCR, and its TCRdb copy is limited to in-frame clones, with some not included. The repertoire holds 80,000 or so clones, with roughly nine tenths as singletons. The sequences come from peripheral blood, collected on day 0 of AZD1222 vaccination. The receptors originated from an adult in good health.

This clone appeared a single time. This sequence joins TRBV4-3 and TRBJ2-1; D remains unclear. Germline V gives CDR1 LGHNA, CDR2 YSLEER. V was cut by 3 bases and J by 7 bases, with 7 bases left in between. The CDR3 is 12 residues long. In DNA, the CDR3 is TGCGCCAGCAGCCAGCGTAGGAATGAGCAGTTCTTC. Protein: CASSQRRNEQFF.

J is TRBJ2-2 and V is TRBV11-1; no firm D call. Germline V gives CDR1 SGHAT, CDR2 FQDESV (reference sequence). The CDR3 runs to 13 residues. The V and J ends lost 0 bases and 6 bases respectively, with 5 bases between them. CDR3 coding DNA: TGTGCCAGCAGCTTAGCAGTCTCCGGGGAGCTGTTTTTT. This codes for CASSLAVSGELFF.

J is TRBJ2-5 and V is TRBV19, with a weak D call TRBD1 (6 bases). The CDR3 length is 12 residues. Deletions cut 6 bases from V and 3 bases from J, with 8 bases between. Per germline, CDR1 LNHDA and CDR2 SQIVND (reference sequence). CDR3 loop: CASRQGKETQYF. The DNA of the CDR3 is TGTGCCAGTAGACAGGGAAAAGAGACCCAGTACTTC. Variable domain in full (rest from reference TRBV19 and TRBJ2-5): DGGITQSPKYLFRKEGQNVTLSCEQNLNHDAMYWYRQDPGQGLRLIYYSQIVNDFQKGDIAEGYSVSREKKESFPLTVTSAQKNPTAFYLCASRQGKETQYFGPGTRLLVL.

This rearrangement joins TRBV5-4 to TRBJ2-5; 12 bases align to TRBD2. CDR3 length: 14 amino acids. Germline CDR1 SGHNT, CDR2 YYREEE (reference sequence). Unmatched junction bases numbered 2, after V lost 4 bases and J lost 4 bases. The CDR3: CASSVLAGGETQYF. The CDR3 DNA follows: TGTGCCAGCAGCGTACTAGCGGGAGGAGAGACCCAGTACTTC.

This clone appeared once. V gene TRBV18 combines with J gene TRBJ1-4; D may be TRBD1 (5 bases). In germline, CDR1 is KGHSH, CDR2 LQKENI. Trimming stripped 2 bases from V and 8 bases from J, with 12 bases between. This CDR3 region has 14 residues. The CDR3 DNA follows: TGTGCCAGCTCACCAATCAGCAAGGGGGAAAAACTGTTTTTT. Protein: CASSPISKGEKLFF.

The rearrangement links TRBV3-1 (or the pseudogene TRBV3-2) to TRBJ2-7; TRBD1 matches 8 bases. J lost 7 bases, V lost 0 bases, and 11 bases had no gene match. The germline V gene has CDR1 LGHDT and CDR2 YNNKEL (reference sequence). The CDR3 sequence is 16 residues long. For the CDR3, the DNA is TGTGCCAGCAGCCAAGAGGGAGCAGGGGGCGCGGGAGAGCAGTACTTC. Its translation is CASSQEGAGGAGEQYF.

The rearrangement uses TRBV29-1 and TRBJ2-2; D possibly corresponds to TRBD1 (6 bases). This CDR3 has 13 amino acids. Germline CDR1 SQVTM, CDR2 ANQGSEA. Trimming cost V 8 bases and J 3 bases, with 13 bases left between them. The CDR3 DNA reads as TGCAGCACCAGACAGGTAGACACCGGGGAGCTGTTTTTT. It is translated as CSTRQVDTGELFF.

This clone was picked up one time. The chain couples TRBV19 to TRBJ2-2; D is unclear. Trimming removed 4 bases at V and 3 bases at J, with 3 bases between. There are 12 residues in the CDR3. Looked up from germline, CDR1 is LNHDA and CDR2 is SQIVND (reference sequence). The CDR3 DNA reads as TGTGCCAGTAGTACCTACACCGGGGAGCTGTTTTTT. It codes for CASSTYTGELFF.

The table lists this clone with a count of one. This chain uses TRBV3-1 (or the pseudogene TRBV3-2) with TRBJ1-2; possibly TRBD1 for D (6 bases). This CDR3 is 13 amino acids long. V was cut by 0 bases and J by 8 bases, with 10 bases left in between. Germline CDR1 LGHDT, CDR2 YNNKEL (reference sequence). The CDR3 loop reads CASSQEGGRGYTF. The CDR3 region has the DNA TGTGCCAGCAGCCAAGAAGGGGGACGGGGCTACACCTTC.

The rearrangement joins TRBV25-1 to TRBJ1-2, with D maybe TRBD1 (5 bases). CDR1 MGHDK and CDR2 SYGVNS come from the germline V gene. Deletions cut 3 bases from V and 4 bases from J, with 12 bases between. The length of the CDR3 is 14 residues. The CDR3 DNA reads TGTGCCAGCAGTGACCGACAGAACCTCTATGGCTACACCTTC. Translated: CASSDRQNLYGYTF.

This chain uses TRBV6-4 with TRBJ2-7; unclear D gene. CDR3 length: 9 amino acids. V dropped 4 bases and J dropped 9 bases, with 4 bases sitting between them. Germline values: CDR1 MRHNA, CDR2 SNTAGT. The CDR3 spells CASSVTQYF. As DNA, the CDR3 is TGTGCCAGCAGTGTAACGCAGTACTTC.

The sample holds one count of this clone. This sequence joins TRBV4-2 and TRBJ1-2; 11 bases align to TRBD1. Germline assignment: CDR1 LGHNA and CDR2 YNFKEQ. This CDR3 has 16 residues. V lost 3 bases to trimming and J lost 3 bases; unmatched junction nucleotides: 6. CDR3 loop: CASSQDRGQLYYGYTF. The DNA of the CDR3 is TGTGCCAGCAGCCAGGACAGGGGGCAGCTCTACTATGGCTACACCTTC.

V usage is TRBV7-2 and J usage is TRBJ2-5, with 13 positions matching TRBD2. The CDR3 length is 18 residues. Trimming removed 1 base from V and 4 bases from J; junction bases left unmatched: 9. Germline assignment: CDR1 SGHTA and CDR2 FQGNSA. DNA of the CDR3: TGTGCCAGCAGCTTAGGGGGACTAGCGGGACGAGGTAGAGAGACCCAGTACTTC. This sequence encodes CASSLGGLAGRGRETQYF.

There are a few counts of this clone. The chain links TRBV6-2 or TRBV6-3 to TRBJ2-3; tentatively, D is TRBD1 or TRBD2 (5 bases each). Germline CDR1 is MNHEY and CDR2 is SVGEGT. The V gene lost 6 bases and the J gene lost 0 bases, with 10 bases spanning the gap. CDR3 length: 14 amino acids. The DNA for the CDR3 is TGTGCCAGCAGCCGGGACGGTAGCACAGATACGCAGTATTTT. Encoded protein: CASSRDGSTDTQYF.

This clone was seen once. The chain has TRBV10-1 and TRBJ2-3, with a weak D call TRBD2 (7 bases). Between the trimmed V and J ends, which lost 8 bases and 3 bases, there was a span of 15 bases. Germline lookup yields CDR1 WNHNN and CDR2 SYGVQD (reference sequence). The CDR3 extends over 14 amino acids. CDR3 DNA sequence: TGCGCCAGCTCGAGAGGGGGGGTGACAGATACGCAGTATTTT. Protein sequence: CASSRGGVTDTQYF.

The chain has TRBV29-1 and TRBJ2-3; perhaps TRBD1 as D (5 bases). This CDR3 has 15 residues. The V end was cut by 4 bases, the J end by 0 bases, with 14 bases between. Germline lookup yields CDR1 SQVTM and CDR2 ANQGSEA. The CDR3 nucleotides read TGCAGCGTTGGGGCCCGATGGGGCAGCACAGATACGCAGTATTTT. It specifies CSVGARWGSTDTQYF.

V usage is TRBV11-2 and J usage is TRBJ1-1, with D uncertain. From germline, CDR1 is SGHAT and CDR2 FQNNGV. The germline V and J ends were trimmed by 3 bases and 7 bases, with 6 bases remaining between them. The CDR3 is made up of 11 amino acids. CDR3 in amino acids: CASSFLLEAFF. The CDR3 DNA follows: TGTGCCAGCAGCTTCTTGCTTGAAGCTTTCTTT.

V gene TRBV19 combines with J gene TRBJ2-1; no reliable D call. This CDR3 spans 16 amino acids. The V end was cut by 3 bases, the J end by 8 bases, with 20 bases between. Germline V gene lookup returns CDR1 LNHDA and CDR2 SQIVND (reference sequence). DNA for the CDR3: TGTGCCAGTAGTATGTCTAACCGGCCGAGCAGCGATGAGCAGTTCTTC. The encoded protein is CASSMSNRPSSDEQFF.

The chain recombines TRBV2 with TRBJ2-7; possible D gene TRBD2, 6 bases. This CDR3 is 15 amino acids long. In germline, CDR1 is SNHLY, CDR2 FYNNEI. The V end lost 6 bases, the J end lost 2 bases, and 17 bases lay between the germline ends. The DNA of the CDR3 is TGTGCCAGCAGGCCCCCCGGAGGGCCAACCTACGAGCAGTACTTC. As protein: CASRPPGGPTYEQYF.

This sequence joins TRBV27 and TRBJ1-5; possibly TRBD1 for D (5 bases). Germline loops: CDR1 MNHEY, CDR2 SMNVEV (reference sequence). The CDR3 has 13 residues. Trimming removed 2 bases at V and 5 bases at J, with 7 bases between. The CDR3 coding sequence is TGTGCCAGCAGTTTAGACAGCGATCAGCCCCAGCATTTT. Protein sequence: CASSLDSDQPQHF.

The rearrangement links TRBV7-8 to TRBJ2-1; the D gene is possibly TRBD2 (6 bases). V lost 7 bases and J 1 base, leaving 14 bases between the germline ends. This CDR3 is built from 15 residues. Germline values: CDR1 SGHVS, CDR2 FQNEAQ. Here the CDR3 reads CASTFGTGSYNEQFF. The CDR3 DNA is TGTGCCAGCACCTTCGGGACTGGGTCCTACAATGAGCAGTTCTTC. The full variable domain, in which reference TRBV7-8 and TRBJ2-1 provide the parts outside the CDR3, is GAGVSQSPRYKVAKRGQDVALRCDPISGHVSLFWYQQALGQGPEFLTYFQNEAQLDKSGLPSDRFFAERPEGSVSTLKIQRTQQEDSAVYLCASTFGTGSYNEQFFGPGTRLTVL.

V gene TRBV12-3 or TRBV12-4 combines with J gene TRBJ1-1; D is undetermined. The ends were cut back, 3 bases at V and 3 bases at J, with 8 bases in the middle. The CDR3 covers 13 residues. CDR3 protein: CASSFTRHTEAFF. Written as DNA, the CDR3 is TGTGCCAGCAGTTTCACGCGGCACACTGAAGCTTTCTTT.

The rearrangement uses TRBV11-2 and TRBJ1-5; no reliable D call. The CDR3 runs to 14 residues. V lost 5 bases and J 0 bases, leaving 8 bases between the germline ends. From germline, CDR1 is SGHAT and CDR2 FQNNGV. The CDR3: CASSNGPSNQPQHF. The CDR3 DNA is TGTGCCAGCAGCAACGGGCCTAGCAATCAGCCCCAGCATTTT.